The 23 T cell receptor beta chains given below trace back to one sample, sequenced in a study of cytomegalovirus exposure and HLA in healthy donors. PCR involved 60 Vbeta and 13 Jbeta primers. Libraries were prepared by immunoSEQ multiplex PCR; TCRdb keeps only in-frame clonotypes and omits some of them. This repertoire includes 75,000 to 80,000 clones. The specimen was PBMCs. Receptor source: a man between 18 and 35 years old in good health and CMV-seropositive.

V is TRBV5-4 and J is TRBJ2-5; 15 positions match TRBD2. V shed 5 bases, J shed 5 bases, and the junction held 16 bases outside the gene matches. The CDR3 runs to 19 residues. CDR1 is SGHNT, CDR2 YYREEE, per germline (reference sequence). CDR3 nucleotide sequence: TGTGCCAGCAGACCTCAAGGAGGACTAGCGGGGGGGCCTGGGGAGACCCAGTACTTC. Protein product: CASRPQGGLAGGPGETQYF.

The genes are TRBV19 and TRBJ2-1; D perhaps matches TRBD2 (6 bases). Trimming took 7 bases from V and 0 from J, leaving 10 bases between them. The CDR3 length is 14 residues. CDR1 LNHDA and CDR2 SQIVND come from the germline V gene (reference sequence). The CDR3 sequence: CASTGGSSYNEQFF. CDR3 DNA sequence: TGTGCCAGTACAGGAGGGAGCTCCTACAATGAGCAGTTCTTC.

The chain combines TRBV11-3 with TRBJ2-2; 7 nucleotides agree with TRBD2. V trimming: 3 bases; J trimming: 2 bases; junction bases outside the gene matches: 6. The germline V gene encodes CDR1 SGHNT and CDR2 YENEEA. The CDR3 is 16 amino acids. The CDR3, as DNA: TGTGCCAGCAGCTTTTGGGGCGGGAGTAACACCGGGGAGCTGTTTTTT. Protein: CASSFWGGSNTGELFF.

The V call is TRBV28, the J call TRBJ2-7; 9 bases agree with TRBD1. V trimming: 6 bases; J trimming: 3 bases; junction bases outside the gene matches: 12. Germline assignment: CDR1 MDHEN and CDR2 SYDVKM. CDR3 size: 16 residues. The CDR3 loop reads CASSRPVGTGHYEQYF. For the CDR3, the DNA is TGTGCCAGCAGCCGCCCGGTGGGGACAGGGCACTACGAGCAGTACTTC. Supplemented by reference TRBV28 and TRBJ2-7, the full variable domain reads DVKVTQSSRYLVKRTGEKVFLECVQDMDHENMFWYRQDPGLGLRLIYFSYDVKMKEKGDIPEGYSVSREKKERFSLILESASTNQTSMYLCASSRPVGTGHYEQYFGPGTRLTVT.

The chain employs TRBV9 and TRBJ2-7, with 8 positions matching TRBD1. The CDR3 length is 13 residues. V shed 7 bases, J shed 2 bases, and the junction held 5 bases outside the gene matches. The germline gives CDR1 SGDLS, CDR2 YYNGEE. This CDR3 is CASGPGGTYEQYF. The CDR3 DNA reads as TGTGCCAGCGGCCCAGGGGGCACCTACGAGCAGTACTTC. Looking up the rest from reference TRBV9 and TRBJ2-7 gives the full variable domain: DSGVTQTPKHLITATGQRVTLRCSPRSGDLSVYWYQQSLDQGLQFLIQYYNGEERAKGNILERFSAQQFPDLHSELNLSSLELGDSALYFCASGPGGTYEQYFGPGTRLTVT.

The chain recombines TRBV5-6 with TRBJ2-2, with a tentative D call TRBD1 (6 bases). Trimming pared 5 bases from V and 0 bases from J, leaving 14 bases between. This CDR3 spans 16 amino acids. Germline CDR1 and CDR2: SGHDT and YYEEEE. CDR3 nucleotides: TGTGCCAGCAGTTCTGGACAGTTCGCGAACACCGGGGAGCTGTTTTTT. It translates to CASSSGQFANTGELFF.

CDR3 DNA sequence: TGTGCCAGCAGTGAAGTGGGGCAGGGAGGCTATGGCTACACCTTC. Translation: CASSEVGQGGYGYTF. The chain is built from TRBV2 and TRBJ1-2; D may be TRBD1 (5 bases). V gave up 1 base and J gave up 4 bases, with 13 bases separating them. This CDR3 has 15 residues. Germline assignment: CDR1 SNHLY and CDR2 FYNNEI.

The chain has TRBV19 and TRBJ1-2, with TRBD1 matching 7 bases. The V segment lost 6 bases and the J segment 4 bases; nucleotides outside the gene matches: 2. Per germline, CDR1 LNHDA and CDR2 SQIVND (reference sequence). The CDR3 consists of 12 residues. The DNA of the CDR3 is TGTGCCAGTAGCCAGGGGGGCTATGGCTACACCTTC. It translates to CASSQGGYGYTF. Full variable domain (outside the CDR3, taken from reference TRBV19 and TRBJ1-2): DGGITQSPKYLFRKEGQNVTLSCEQNLNHDAMYWYRQDPGQGLRLIYYSQIVNDFQKGDIAEGYSVSREKKESFPLTVTSAQKNPTAFYLCASSQGGYGYTFGSGTRLTVV.

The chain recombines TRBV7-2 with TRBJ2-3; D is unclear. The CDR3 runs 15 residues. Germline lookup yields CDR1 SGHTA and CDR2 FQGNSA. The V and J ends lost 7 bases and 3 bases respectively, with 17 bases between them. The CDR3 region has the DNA TGTGCCAGCAACACGGCGGAGTTAAGAACAGATACGCAGTATTTT. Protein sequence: CASNTAELRTDTQYF.

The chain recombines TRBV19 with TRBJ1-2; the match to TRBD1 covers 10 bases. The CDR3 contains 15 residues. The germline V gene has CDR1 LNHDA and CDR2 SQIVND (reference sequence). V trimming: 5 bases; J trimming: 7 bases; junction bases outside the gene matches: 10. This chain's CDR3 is CASSPNRDRGSGYTF. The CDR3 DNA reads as TGTGCCAGTAGTCCGAACCGGGACAGGGGTAGTGGCTACACCTTC.

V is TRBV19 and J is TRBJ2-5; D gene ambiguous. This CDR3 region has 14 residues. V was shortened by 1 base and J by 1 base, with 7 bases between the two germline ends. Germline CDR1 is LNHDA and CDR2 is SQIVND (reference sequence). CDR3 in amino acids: CASSIVHSQETQYF. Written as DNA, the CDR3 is TGTGCCAGTAGTATAGTCCACAGCCAAGAGACCCAGTACTTC.

CDR3 sequence reads: CASSLTVRAEAFF. CDR3 DNA: TGTGCCAGCAGCTTGACAGTCCGTGCCGAAGCTTTCTTT. V gene TRBV5-4 combines with J gene TRBJ1-1; D gene ambiguous. Germline V gives CDR1 SGHNT, CDR2 YYREEE (reference sequence). V was shortened by 1 base and J by 8 bases, with 12 bases between the two germline ends. The CDR3 runs 13 residues.

The CDR3 nucleotides read TGCGCCAGCAGCGCTTCCGGGACAGGGGGGGAGTACGAGCAGTACTTC. Translation gives CASSASGTGGEYEQYF. The chain carries TRBV5-1 and TRBJ2-7; 11 bases fit TRBD1. Germline V gene sequence: CDR1 SGHRS, CDR2 YFSETQ. J was trimmed by 4 bases and V by 4 bases; bases with no gene match: 10. This CDR3 has 16 amino acids.

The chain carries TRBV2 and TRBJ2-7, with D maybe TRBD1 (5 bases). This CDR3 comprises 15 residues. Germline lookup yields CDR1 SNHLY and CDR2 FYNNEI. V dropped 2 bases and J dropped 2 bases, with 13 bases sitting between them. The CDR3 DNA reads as TGTGCCAGCAGTGAATCCCCAGGGTCGACCTACGAGCAGTACTTC. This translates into CASSESPGSTYEQYF.

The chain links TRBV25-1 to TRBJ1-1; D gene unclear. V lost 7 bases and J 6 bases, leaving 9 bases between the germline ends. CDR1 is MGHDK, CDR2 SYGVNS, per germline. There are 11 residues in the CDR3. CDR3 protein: CASKRAAEAFF. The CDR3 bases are TGTGCCAGCAAGAGGGCCGCTGAAGCTTTCTTT. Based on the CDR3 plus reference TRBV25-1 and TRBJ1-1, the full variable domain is EADIYQTPRYLVIGTGKKITLECSQTMGHDKMYWYQQDPGMELHLIHYSYGVNSTEKGDLSSESTVSRIRTEHFPLTLESARPSHTSQYLCASKRAAEAFFGQGTRLTVV.

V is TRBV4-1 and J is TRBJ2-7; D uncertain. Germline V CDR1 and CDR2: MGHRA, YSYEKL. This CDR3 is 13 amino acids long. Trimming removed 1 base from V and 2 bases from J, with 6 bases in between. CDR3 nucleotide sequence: TGCGCCAGCAGCCAAGTTTCCGCCTACGAGCAGTACTTC. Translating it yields CASSQVSAYEQYF.

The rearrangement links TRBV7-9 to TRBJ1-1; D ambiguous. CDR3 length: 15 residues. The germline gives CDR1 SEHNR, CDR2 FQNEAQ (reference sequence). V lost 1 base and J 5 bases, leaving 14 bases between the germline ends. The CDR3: CASSLVYGGRTEAFF. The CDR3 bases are TGTGCCAGCAGCTTAGTTTATGGCGGCCGGACTGAAGCTTTCTTT. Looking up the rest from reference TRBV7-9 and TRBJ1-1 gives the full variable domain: DTGVSQNPRHKITKRGQNVTFRCDPISEHNRLYWYRQTLGQGPEFLTYFQNEAQLEKSRLLSDRFSAERPKGSFSTLEIQRTEQGDSAMYLCASSLVYGGRTEAFFGQGTRLTVV.

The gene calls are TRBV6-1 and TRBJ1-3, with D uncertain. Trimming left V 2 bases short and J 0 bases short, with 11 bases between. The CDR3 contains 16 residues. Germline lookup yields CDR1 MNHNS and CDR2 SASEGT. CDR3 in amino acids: CASSELHPSSGNTIYF. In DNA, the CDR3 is TGTGCCAGCAGTGAATTACATCCTTCCTCTGGAAACACCATATATTTT.

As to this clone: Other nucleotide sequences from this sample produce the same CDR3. The CDR3 bases are TGTGCCAGCAGCCAAGACCGGGGGGGTCAAGAGACCCAGTACTTC. Translating gives CASSQDRGGQETQYF. J is TRBJ2-5 and V is TRBV4-2, with 8 bases fitting TRBD2. The germline V gene encodes CDR1 LGHNA and CDR2 YNFKEQ. CDR3 length equals 15 residues. The junction had 2 bases not matched to a gene; V was cut back by 0 bases and J by 2 bases.

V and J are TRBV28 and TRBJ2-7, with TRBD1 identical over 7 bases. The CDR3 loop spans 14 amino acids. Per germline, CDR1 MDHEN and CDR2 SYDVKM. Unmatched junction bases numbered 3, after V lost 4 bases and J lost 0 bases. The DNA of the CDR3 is TGTGCCAGCAGTTACAGGGGTAGCTCCTACGAGCAGTACTTC. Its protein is CASSYRGSSYEQYF.

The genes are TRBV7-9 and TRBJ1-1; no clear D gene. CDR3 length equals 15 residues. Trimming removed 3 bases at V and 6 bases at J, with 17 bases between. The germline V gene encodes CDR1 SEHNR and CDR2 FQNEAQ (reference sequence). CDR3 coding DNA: TGTGCCAGCAGCTTCGCAAGAAACGGTCGGGCTGAAGCTTTCTTT. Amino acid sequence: CASSFARNGRAEAFF.

The DNA for the CDR3 is TGTGCCAGCAGCTTTGGACACATAGGAAACACCATATATTTT. Translating gives CASSFGHIGNTIYF. The genes are TRBV7-8 and TRBJ1-3, with D maybe TRBD1 (5 bases). The CDR3 sequence is 14 residues long. CDR1 SGHVS and CDR2 FQNEAQ come from the germline V gene. Between the trimmed V and J ends, which lost 3 bases and 4 bases, there was a span of 10 bases.

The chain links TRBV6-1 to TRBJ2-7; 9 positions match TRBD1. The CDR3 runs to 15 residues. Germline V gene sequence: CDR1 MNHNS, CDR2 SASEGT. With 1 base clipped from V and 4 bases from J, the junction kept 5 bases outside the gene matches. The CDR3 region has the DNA TGTGCCAGCAGTGAAGTGCGGGACAGGGTTTACGAGCAGTACTTC. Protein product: CASSEVRDRVYEQYF.